What follows is one T cell receptor beta chain and its context. Antigen: not known. These data come from a study of T cell clonotyping in hematopoietic cell transplantation. Study findings and constraints: Few recipient clonotypes overlapped donors; over 95% were de novo at given depth. After transplant, recipient diversity fell while pathologically expanded clonotypes grew through day 180. Cells were unsorted, so CD4 and CD8 contributions were not separated.

The CDR3 length is 14 residues. V lost 5 bases and J lost 8, with 18 bases in between. Germline V gene sequence: CDR1 SQVTM, CDR2 ANQGSEA. Clones were sequenced by immunoSEQ multiplex PCR, and TCRdb holds only the in-frame ones, with some missing. The table includes about 12,000 clones, approximately 89% detected once. The source is a woman in her forties or fifties in good health. Some clones in this sample may be carry-over from other donors' samples. Source material: peripheral blood mononuclear cells. The V call is TRBV29-1, the J call TRBJ2-2; D ambiguous. CDR3 amino acids: CSVPNPEGQGELFF. CDR3 DNA: TGCAGCGTTCCCAATCCCGAAGGCCAGGGGGAGCTGTTTTTT.